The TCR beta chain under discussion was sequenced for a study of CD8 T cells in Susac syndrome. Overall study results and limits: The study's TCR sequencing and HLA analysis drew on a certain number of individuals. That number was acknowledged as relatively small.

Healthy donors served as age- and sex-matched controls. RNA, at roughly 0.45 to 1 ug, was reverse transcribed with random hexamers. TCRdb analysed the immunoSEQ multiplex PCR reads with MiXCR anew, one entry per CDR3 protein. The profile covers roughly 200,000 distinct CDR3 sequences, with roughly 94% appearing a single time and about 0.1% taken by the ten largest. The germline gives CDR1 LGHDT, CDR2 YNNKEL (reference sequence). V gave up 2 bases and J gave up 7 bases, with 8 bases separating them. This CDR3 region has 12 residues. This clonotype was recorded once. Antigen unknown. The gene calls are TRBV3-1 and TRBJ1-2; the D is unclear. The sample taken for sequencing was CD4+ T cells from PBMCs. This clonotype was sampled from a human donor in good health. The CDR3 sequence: CASSQSFVGYTF. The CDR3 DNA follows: TGTGCCAGCAGCCAATCCTTCGTTGGCTACACCTTC.